The present entry profiles one T cell receptor (beta chain) with its context. Antigen: not known. The sample is drawn from a study of T cell responses to AZD1222 COVID-19 vaccine. Study-wide findings and caveats: White British donors predominated, females outnumbered males, and clonal diversity was possibly underestimated. Reportedly, nearly half of unique spike TCRs recognized epitopes outside B.1.351/B.1.1.7 mutations.

Clones were read by immunoSEQ multiplex PCR, and TCRdb kept only the in-frame ones, dropping some. The sample carries about 150,000 clones, less than 90% recorded once. Unmatched junction bases numbered 9, after V lost 1 base and J lost 4 bases. Germline CDR1 is SGHTA and CDR2 is FQGNSA. The CDR3 is made up of 16 amino acids. The TCR sequence derives from an adult in good health. The V call is TRBV7-2, the J call TRBJ2-7; 8 positions match TRBD1. The sequencing here drew on peripheral blood, taken on day 0 of AZD1222 vaccination. The CDR3 nucleotides are TGTGCCAGCAGCTTAGGTGTCCAGGGGGCGTTTTACGAGCAGTACTTC. The encoded protein is CASSLGVQGAFYEQYF.